This paragraph reports one T cell receptor (beta chain). The ends were cut back, 6 bases at V and 7 bases at J, with 12 bases in the middle. The germline gives CDR1 DFQATT, CDR2 SNEGSKA (reference sequence). The CDR3 is made up of 11 amino acids. These data are taken from a study of TIL therapy for anti-PD-1-resistant metastatic lung cancer. Study summary: Tumors were harvested before any PD-1/PD-L1 blockade. Median tumor mutation burden was 1.5 mutations per megabase.

The time point is: pre-treatment sample, taken before nivolumab and TIL therapy. The immunoSEQ assay was v3. The protocol was immunoSEQ multiplex PCR, while the TCRdb copy is restricted to in-frame clones and leaves out a portion. Of 36,000 or so clones in the sample, roughly 70% were seen once. The TCR comes from a person between 30 and 80 years old with non-small cell lung cancer. Here the sequenced sample was blood, taken at baseline. The chain links TRBV20-1 to TRBJ1-1; D is ambiguous. Written as DNA, the CDR3 is TGCAGTGCCCCCCGGTCCTATGAAGCTTTCTTT. Protein: CSAPRSYEAFF.